Below, one T cell receptor (beta chain) is given with its context. The antigen is unknown. Method: immunoSEQ multiplex PCR; TCRdb's copy keeps in-frame clones and lacks some. The table has about 82,000 clones, approximately 87% seen once; the top ten hold approximately 0.9%. CDR1 and CDR2 (germline): SGHRS, YFSETQ. V trimming: 4 bases; J trimming: 2 bases; junction bases outside the gene matches: 6. CDR3 length: 16 amino acids. The data were obtained in a study of OX40 agonist ivuxolimab in advanced cancers. Across the whole study: Hepatocellular carcinoma, melanoma, renal cell or head and neck cancer occurred in dose-escalation patients. Prior checkpoint blockade (anti-PD-1, anti-PD-L1 or anti-CTLA-4) was permitted; over 30% had it.

Study conclusions and caveats: Undetermined was the antigen specificity of the expanded peripheral T cells.

This chain joins TRBV5-1 and TRBJ2-3, with TRBD2 matching over 11 bases. The specimen was CD4+ or CD8+ T cells sorted from blood, collected in a trial of the OX40 agonist ivuxolimab. This clonotype was obtained from an adult with an advanced solid tumor such as melanoma, head and neck, liver or kidney cancer. CDR3 sequence reads: CASSPGTSGNTDTQYF. CDR3 bases: TGCGCCAGCAGCCCTGGGACTAGCGGAAACACAGATACGCAGTATTTT.